Each of the 20 T cell receptor beta chains below was sequenced from the same sample in a study of T cell changes during pregnancy in multiple sclerosis. The repertoire was sequenced with immunoSEQ multiplex PCR; TCRdb's copy has only in-frame clones and lacks some. The table has tens of thousands of clones, 90% to 95% seen once. The sequencing used CD4+ T cells from peripheral blood mononuclear cells, collected in the first trimester of pregnancy. The receptors originated from a female donor with multiple sclerosis, enrolled in a pregnancy study.

V gene TRBV7-6 combines with J gene TRBJ1-5, with D possibly matching TRBD1 (5 bases). V gave up 6 bases and J gave up 0 bases, with 27 bases separating them. The CDR3 runs 20 residues. In germline, CDR1 is SGHVS, CDR2 FNYEAQ. The DNA of the CDR3 is TGTGCCAGCAGGGCTCATTGTACGGGGGGTGAGCTCTATAGCAATCAGCCCCAGCATTTT. Amino acid sequence: CASRAHCTGGELYSNQPQHF. The full variable domain, with the rest looked up from reference TRBV7-6 and TRBJ1-5, is GAGVSQSPRYKVTKRGQDVALRCDPISGHVSLYWYRQALGQGPEFLTYFNYEAQQDKSGLPNDRFSAERPEGSISTLTIQRTEQRDSAMYRCASRAHCTGGELYSNQPQHFGDGTRLSIL.

The V call is TRBV7-2, the J call TRBJ1-2; D is uncertain. Germline values: CDR1 SGHTA, CDR2 FQGNSA. V gave up 2 bases and J gave up 8 bases, with 9 bases separating them. The CDR3 consists of 12 residues. CDR3 in amino acids: CASSLIDWGYTF. DNA of the CDR3: TGTGCCAGCAGCTTAATCGACTGGGGCTACACCTTC.

A remark on this clone: One end of the junction does not line up with germline, which may come from a read error. The V and J genes are TRBV6-1 and TRBJ2-7; 9 nucleotides align to TRBD1. Germline assignment: CDR1 MNHNS and CDR2 SASEGT. This CDR3 comprises 15 residues. CDR3 residues: CASCDGDRVSYEQYF. The CDR3 bases are TGTGCCAGCTGTGATGGGGACAGGGTATCCTACGAGCAGTACTTC.

The chain uses TRBV18 and TRBJ1-1; D call uncertain. Germline values: CDR1 KGHSH, CDR2 LQKENI. This CDR3 region has 15 residues. With 2 bases removed from V and 3 bases from J, the gap between germline ends came to 13 bases. The CDR3 spells CASSPRAAGDTEAFF. In DNA, the CDR3 is TGTGCCAGCTCACCAAGGGCCGCCGGGGACACTGAAGCTTTCTTT.

The chain combines TRBV6-1 with TRBJ1-4; D unclear. Germline V gene data show CDR1 as MNHNS and CDR2 as SASEGT. V dropped 3 bases and J dropped 4 bases, with 9 bases sitting between them. The CDR3 runs 14 residues. The CDR3 here is CASSDNRVNEKLFF. CDR3 coding DNA: TGTGCCAGCAGTGATAACAGAGTTAATGAAAAACTGTTTTTT.

The chain employs TRBV7-6 and TRBJ2-2, with TRBD2 matching 11 bases. This CDR3 contains 19 residues. Per the germline V gene, CDR1 is SGHVS and CDR2 is FNYEAQ. V lost 5 bases and J lost 4; bases outside the gene matches: 15. The chain's CDR3 is CASSRGQIAGGRVTGELFF. The CDR3 nucleotides are TGTGCCAGCAGCAGAGGCCAGATAGCGGGGGGGCGTGTCACCGGGGAGCTGTTTTTT.

The chain combines TRBV6-1 with TRBJ2-5, with D perhaps matching TRBD2 (6 bases). Between the trimmed V and J ends, which lost 3 bases and 3 bases, there was a span of 11 bases. CDR3 length equals 14 residues. Germline CDR1 reads MNHNS; CDR2 reads SASEGT. This CDR3 is CASSEWTKEETQYF. As DNA, the CDR3 is TGTGCCAGCAGTGAGTGGACTAAGGAAGAGACCCAGTACTTC.

A note on this clone: Other DNA sequences from this sample encode an identical CDR3 as well. The chain uses TRBV6-1 and TRBJ1-5; D may be TRBD1 (6 bases). The CDR3 is 13 residues long. Trimming left V 3 bases short and J 6 bases short, with 9 bases between. Germline values: CDR1 MNHNS, CDR2 SASEGT. CDR3 protein: CASSDRGGQPQHF. The CDR3 nucleotides are TGTGCCAGCAGTGACAGGGGTGGTCAGCCCCAGCATTTT.

The chain employs TRBV19 and TRBJ1-4, with 12 bases fitting TRBD1. This CDR3 region has 18 residues. Germline CDR1 is LNHDA and CDR2 is SQIVND (reference sequence). V was pared by 7 bases and J by 5 bases, with 14 bases of the junction left unmatched. The CDR3 DNA sequence: TGTGCCAGTAACCCTATAGGGGACAGGGGGCGCAGAAATGAAAAACTGTTTTTT. Translation: CASNPIGDRGRRNEKLFF.

The chain has TRBV21-1 and TRBJ1-1. TRBV21-1 is a listed pseudogene. The CDR3 covers 16 residues. Here the CDR3 DNA reads TGTGCCAGCAGCAAAGGAGAGGGCCTGCGGTACACTGAAGCTTTCTTT. Translation: CASSKGEGLRYTEAFF.

The table lists this clone with a count of one. V gene TRBV7-3 combines with J gene TRBJ2-1; TRBD2 matches 7 bases. The CDR3 runs to 15 residues. J gave up 4 bases and V 5 bases, and 8 bases lay outside the gene matches. The germline gives CDR1 SGHTA, CDR2 FQGTGA. The CDR3 reads CASSTGLGSYNEQFF. The DNA of the CDR3 is TGTGCCAGCAGCACCGGACTAGGGTCATACAATGAGCAGTTCTTC.

This chain links TRBV5-1 with TRBJ2-1; the D gene is possibly TRBD2 (6 bases). Germline V gene sequence: CDR1 SGHRS, CDR2 YFSETQ. The CDR3 is 14 amino acids. With 2 bases removed from V and 2 bases from J, the gap between germline ends came to 8 bases. The CDR3 reads CASSLPSAYNEQFF. Here the CDR3 DNA reads TGCGCCAGCAGCTTACCTAGCGCCTACAATGAGCAGTTCTTC.

J is TRBJ2-3 and V is TRBV10-1, with D possibly TRBD2 on 7 matching bases. The germline V gene has CDR1 WNHNN and CDR2 SYGVQD (reference sequence). Trimming left V 5 bases short and J 6 bases short, with 15 bases between. This CDR3 region has 14 residues. In DNA form, the CDR3 reads TGCGCCAGCAGTAGTGGGGGGGGCCGCGATACGCAGTATTTT. This sequence encodes CASSSGGGRDTQYF.

The chain employs TRBV10-3 and TRBJ1-6; TRBD1 might be the D (5 bases). The CDR3 is made up of 13 amino acids. The ends were cut back, 7 bases at V and 9 bases at J, with 13 bases in the middle. Germline V lookup: CDR1 ENHRY, CDR2 SYGVKD. The CDR3 bases are TGTGCCATCAATGGGGGGAGCGGTTCACCCCTCCACTTT. Amino acids: CAINGGSGSPLHF.

This chain connects TRBV19 to TRBJ1-1; D might be TRBD1 (6 bases). The CDR3 has 16 amino acids. V was clipped by 6 bases and J by 1 base, with 18 bases between them. From germline, CDR1 is LNHDA and CDR2 SQIVND (reference sequence). CDR3: CASRTGLLKRNTEAFF. In nucleotides, the CDR3 is TGTGCCAGTAGGACAGGATTACTCAAGAGGAACACTGAAGCTTTCTTT.

This clone was detected only once. This sequence joins TRBV10-3 and TRBJ2-7, with D possibly matching TRBD2 (7 bases). There are 16 residues in the CDR3. Germline CDR1 ENHRY, CDR2 SYGVKD. V lost 0 bases and J 2 bases, leaving 14 bases between the germline ends. CDR3 region: CAISESGGAAPYEQYF. The CDR3, as DNA: TGTGCCATCAGTGAGTCTGGGGGGGCTGCCCCCTACGAGCAGTACTTC.

The chain uses TRBV4-2 and TRBJ2-7; 8 bases agree with TRBD2. V trimming: 3 bases; J trimming: 5 bases; junction bases outside the gene matches: 6. This CDR3 is built from 14 residues. The germline V gene encodes CDR1 LGHNA and CDR2 YNFKEQ. The CDR3 nucleotides are TGTGCCAGCAGCCATACCGGGACTAGGGACGAGCAGTACTTC. This codes for CASSHTGTRDEQYF.

The V and J genes are TRBV5-1 and TRBJ2-7, with 9 bases matching TRBD2. Germline V gives CDR1 SGHRS, CDR2 YFSETQ. The CDR3 is 17 residues long. Trimming took 3 bases from V and 2 from J; bases not matched to a gene: 12. This CDR3 reads CASSSKTSSGVTYEQYF. DNA of the CDR3: TGCGCCAGCAGCTCTAAAACATCTAGCGGGGTCACCTACGAGCAGTACTTC.

V gene TRBV5-1 combines with J gene TRBJ2-5; tentatively, D is TRBD1 (5 bases). From germline, CDR1 is SGHRS and CDR2 YFSETQ. The CDR3 consists of 14 residues. V gave up 5 bases and J gave up 2 bases, with 13 bases separating them. This CDR3 is CASSTRAPQETQYF. CDR3 sequence (DNA): TGCGCCAGCAGTACCAGGGCTCCGCAAGAGACCCAGTACTTC.

J is TRBJ2-5 and V is TRBV5-4; 14 nucleotides line up with TRBD2. Germline CDR1 is SGHNT and CDR2 is YYREEE (reference sequence). CDR3 size: 16 residues. The ends lost 4 bases at V and 4 bases at J; junction bases unmatched: 6. CDR3 in amino acids: CASSPRLAGGIETQYF. DNA of the CDR3: TGTGCCAGCAGCCCCAGACTAGCGGGGGGGATAGAGACCCAGTACTTC.